This T cell receptor (beta chain) was documented in a study of T cell responses to AZD1222 COVID-19 vaccine. For the study at large: Second-dose timings of about 4 or about 12 weeks were pooled. Findings and limits, study-wide: Baseline serostatus was positive in only 5 to 7 AZD1222 recipients. Spike-spanning, vaccine-associated CD4 TCRs were dominant at 160-218 and 743-854. Possibly, clonal diversity was underestimated; donors were largely white British and included more females.

Here immunoSEQ multiplex PCR was the method, and the copy in TCRdb shows in-frame clones only, minus some. The repertoire holds about 120,000 clones, with about nine tenths as singletons. Of note for this clone: What it binds is unknown.

This sample comprised peripheral blood, obtained on day 0 of AZD1222 vaccination. The sequence came from an adult in good health.

CDR3 DNA sequence: TGTGCCAGCTCTCCGAATCGGGCTGGAAACACCATATATTTT. Translating it yields CASSPNRAGNTIYF. V usage is TRBV18 and J usage is TRBJ1-3; D remains ambiguous. The V end lost 6 bases, the J end lost 2 bases, and 11 bases lay between the germline ends. This CDR3 has 14 amino acids. From germline, CDR1 is KGHSH and CDR2 LQKENI.